What follows are 21 T cell receptor beta chains derived from one specimen sequenced in a study of response to subunit inactivated influenza vaccine. TCRdb redid the calling of the RT-PCR reads with MiXCR, one entry per CDR3 protein. The table records approximately 290,000 distinct CDR3 sequences, roughly 20% of them present only once. Source: PBMCs from blood, taken approximately 22 months after vaccination. Receptor source: a man between 45 and 75 years old who received an inactivated influenza vaccine.

V is TRBV4-1 and J is TRBJ2-1, with 7 bases lining up with TRBD1. The CDR3 sequence is 12 residues long. In germline, CDR1 is MGHRA, CDR2 YSYEKL. With 1 base clipped from V and 10 bases from J, the junction kept 1 base outside the gene matches. The CDR3 nucleotides are TGCGCCAGCAGCCAAGGGGACAGAGAGCAGTTCTTC. It specifies CASSQGDREQFF.

This chain joins TRBV29-1 and TRBJ1-1; 9 bases match TRBD1. Trimming cost V 6 bases and J 6 bases; bases outside gene matches: 8. Germline V gene lookup returns CDR1 SQVTM and CDR2 ANQGSEA. CDR3 length equals 13 residues. The CDR3: CSVDTGGVSEAFF. The CDR3 nucleotides read TGCAGCGTCGACACAGGGGGCGTATCTGAAGCTTTCTTT.

V gene TRBV20-1 combines with J gene TRBJ1-2; 10 nucleotides align to TRBD1. The CDR3 has 13 amino acids. In germline, CDR1 is DFQATT, CDR2 SNEGSKA (reference sequence). V lost 3 bases to trimming and J lost 8 bases; unmatched junction nucleotides: 6. The CDR3 protein is CSASSGTGDGYTF. In nucleotides, the CDR3 is TGCAGTGCTAGTTCCGGGACAGGGGACGGCTACACCTTC.

This chain joins TRBV9 and TRBJ2-5; no definite D call. Trimming took off 5 bases at V and 5 bases at J, with 13 bases between the two ends. Germline V gene lookup returns CDR1 SGDLS and CDR2 YYNGEE. The CDR3 is made up of 13 amino acids. CDR3 sequence (DNA): TGTGCCAGCAGTCCAGACATAGGGGAGACCCAGTACTTC. Translating gives CASSPDIGETQYF.

This clonotype was observed a few times. This sequence joins TRBV7-9 and TRBJ2-7; D gene unclear. CDR3 length: 15 residues. Germline lookup yields CDR1 SEHNR and CDR2 FQNEAQ (reference sequence). V lost 5 bases and J 0 bases, leaving 14 bases between the germline ends. As DNA, the CDR3 is TGTGCCAGCAGCCTCCATGGGTACAGCTCCTACGAGCAGTACTTC. This encodes CASSLHGYSSYEQYF.

The chain joins TRBV4-2 to TRBJ1-5; weak D call: TRBD1 (6 bases). This CDR3 comprises 16 residues. Germline lookup yields CDR1 LGHNA and CDR2 YNFKEQ. With 5 bases removed from V and 4 bases from J, the gap between germline ends came to 18 bases. The CDR3 region has the DNA TGTGCCAGCAGCGAACTGGGGGCAGGTAATAATCAGCCCCAGCATTTT. This encodes CASSELGAGNNQPQHF.

The V and J genes are TRBV27 and TRBJ2-3; D gene uncertain. V lost 5 bases to trimming and J lost 5 bases, with 11 bases between them. The CDR3 totals 13 residues. Looked up from germline, CDR1 is MNHEY and CDR2 is SMNVEV (reference sequence). Here the CDR3 reads CASSTGVGDTQYF. CDR3 nucleotides: TGTGCCAGCAGTACGGGTGTCGGAGATACGCAGTATTTT.

The V call is TRBV20-1, the J call TRBJ2-7; no definite D call. Germline lookup yields CDR1 DFQATT and CDR2 SNEGSKA (reference sequence). The CDR3 consists of 12 residues. The germline V and J ends were trimmed by 0 bases and 3 bases, with 6 bases remaining between them. Here the CDR3 DNA reads TGCAGTGCTAGAGATGATGGCTACGAGCAGTACTTC. Amino acids: CSARDDGYEQYF.

In its sample, this clonotype was seen many times. The rearrangement joins TRBV3-1 to TRBJ2-1, with 7 bases fitting TRBD2. CDR1 and CDR2 (germline): LGHDT, YNNKEL (reference sequence). Trimming took 1 base from V and 14 from J; bases not matched to a gene: 14. CDR3 size: 15 residues. CDR3 bases: TGTGCCAGCAGCCAAGGGGCGACTAGCAGCTTTAGAAAGTTCTTC. Translated, it gives CASSQGATSSFRKFF.

At least ten counts were recorded for this clonotype. The junction differs from germline at one of its ends, possibly a read error. The V gene is TRBV5-4, the J gene TRBJ1-1; 8 bases match TRBD1. The CDR3 extends over 13 amino acids. CDR1 and CDR2 (germline): SGHNT, YYREEE (reference sequence). The CDR3 nucleotides read TGTGCCAGCAGACGGACAGGGTCCTTTCTAAATGAATTT. Residues: CASRRTGSFLNEF. Combining the CDR3 with reference TRBV5-4 and TRBJ1-1 gives the whole variable domain ETGVTQSPTHLIKTRGQQVTLRCSSQSGHNTVSWYQQALGQGPQFIFQYYREEENGRGNFPPRFSGLQFPNYSSELNVNALELDDSALYLCASRRTGSFLNEFGQGTRLTVV.

This clonotype has ten or more counts. This sequence joins TRBV12-3 or TRBV12-4 and TRBJ1-6; TRBD1 matches at 7 bases. CDR3 size: 16 residues. V lost 7 bases to trimming and J lost 10 bases; unmatched junction nucleotides: 16. CDR3: CASTTLGGQGGSPLHF. The CDR3 coding sequence is TGTGCCAGCACTACACTCGGGGGGCAGGGGGGCTCACCCCTCCACTTT.

This clonotype was detected many times. The CDR3 spells CASSNDGISGTEAFF. CDR3 nucleotide sequence: TGCGCCAGCAGCAATGACGGGATCTCGGGAACTGAAGCTTTCTTT. The gene calls are TRBV5-1 and TRBJ1-1; D ambiguous. The V gene's germline CDR1 is SGHRS and CDR2 YFSETQ. V was cut by 4 bases and J by 5 bases, with 18 bases left in between. The CDR3 totals 15 residues.

The chain has TRBV11-2 and TRBJ2-3, with 8 bases fitting TRBD1. CDR3 length equals 15 residues. The junction had 4 bases not matched to a gene; V was cut back by 2 bases and J by 3 bases. In germline, CDR1 is SGHAT, CDR2 FQNNGV. CDR3 DNA: TGTGCCAGCAGCTTAAGACAGGGGATTACAGATACGCAGTATTTT. Protein sequence: CASSLRQGITDTQYF.

This clonotype was counted between two and nine times. The chain couples TRBV6-5 to TRBJ1-3; D unresolved. V lost 0 bases and J 0 bases, leaving 9 bases between the germline ends. The CDR3 has 16 amino acids. Germline V gene sequence: CDR1 MNHEY, CDR2 SVGAGI. The DNA of the CDR3 is TGTGCCAGCAGTTACTCCCCCCTGAGCTCTGGAAACACCATATATTTT. This gives the protein CASSYSPLSSGNTIYF.

The gene calls are TRBV4-1 and TRBJ2-7; D remains unclear. From germline, CDR1 is MGHRA and CDR2 YSYEKL. The CDR3 has 14 residues. Trimming cost V 1 base and J 0 bases, with 7 bases left between them. For the CDR3, the DNA is TGCGCCAGCAGCCAAGTCCATACCTCCTACGAGCAGTACTTC. Translated, it gives CASSQVHTSYEQYF.

This clonotype was seen a handful of times. The chain employs TRBV13 and TRBJ2-7, with TRBD2 identical over 8 bases. CDR3 size: 15 residues. The V gene end was trimmed by 5 bases and the J gene end by 6 bases; junction bases not matched to a gene: 12. The germline gives CDR1 PRHDT, CDR2 FYEKMQ (reference sequence). CDR3 DNA sequence: TGTGCCAGCAGCCCCTTTGGAGCGGGAGAAGTCGAGCAGTACTTC. This gives the protein CASSPFGAGEVEQYF.

This chain links TRBV5-1 with TRBJ1-6; D unresolved. V lost 0 bases and J lost 9, with 13 bases in between. CDR1 is SGHRS, CDR2 YFSETQ, per germline. The CDR3 loop spans 15 amino acids. The CDR3 spells CASSLGQHAASPLHF. CDR3 DNA: TGCGCCAGCAGCTTGGGTCAGCATGCCGCTTCACCCCTCCACTTT.

This clonotype was counted many times. This CDR3 reads CASSSGTWDGSPLHF. The CDR3, as DNA: TGTGCCAGCAGCTCCGGGACATGGGACGGATCACCCCTCCACTTT. The rearrangement uses TRBV7-2 and TRBJ1-6, with D tentatively TRBD1 (6 bases). The germline CDR1 and CDR2 sequences are SGHTA and FQGNSA. The CDR3 covers 15 residues. The ends were cut back, 4 bases at V and 10 bases at J, with 17 bases in the middle.

The rearrangement joins TRBV27 to TRBJ2-5; 11 bases agree with TRBD1. This CDR3 region has 16 residues. With 4 bases clipped from V and 4 bases from J, the junction kept 8 bases outside the gene matches. Germline lookup yields CDR1 MNHEY and CDR2 SMNVEV (reference sequence). In nucleotides, the CDR3 is TGTGCCAGCAGTTGGACAGGGGGCCGGCGTCTAGAGACCCAGTACTTC. Its protein product is CASSWTGGRRLETQYF.

This chain joins TRBV5-1 and TRBJ2-3; D is unresolved. V gave up 4 bases and J gave up 3 bases, with 18 bases separating them. Per the germline V gene, CDR1 is SGHRS and CDR2 is YFSETQ. The CDR3 consists of 16 residues. The CDR3 coding sequence is TGCGCCAGCAGCCCCCTGGTCGGGTTGAAGACAGATACGCAGTATTTT. This codes for CASSPLVGLKTDTQYF.

This clonotype showed up just a few times. The rearrangement links TRBV4-3 to TRBJ2-1, with 7 bases lining up with TRBD1. The CDR3 is made up of 14 amino acids. V was pared by 3 bases and J by 8 bases, with 7 bases of the junction left unmatched. Germline V gene sequence: CDR1 LGHNA, CDR2 YSLEER. The CDR3 coding sequence is TGCGCCAGCAGCCATGAGGGGGCTGGGGATGAGCAGTTCTTC. The encoded protein is CASSHEGAGDEQFF.